This TCR beta chain was sequenced during a study of shared clonotypes between healthy human individuals. TCRdb's copy holds only in-frame clones and misses some; the assay was immunoSEQ multiplex PCR. The sample carries some 2,100,000 clones, under 95% recorded once. The naive CD8 population came from CD45RO-negative cells selected for CCR7, without terminally differentiated effector memory CD45RA+ cells. V lost 2 bases, J lost 5 bases, and 20 bases lay in between. The germline V gene encodes CDR1 SGHNT and CDR2 YYREEE (reference sequence). The CDR3 totals 16 residues. V gene TRBV5-4 combines with J gene TRBJ2-7; D may be TRBD1 (5 bases). Sequencing used naive CD8+ T cells from PBMCs. The TCR was taken from a man between 18 and 29 years old in good health. Some clones in this sample may be carry-over from other donors' samples. CDR3 region: CASSFPETASQNEQYF. CDR3 DNA sequence: TGTGCCAGCAGCTTCCCCGAGACAGCCTCCCAGAACGAGCAGTACTTC.